Each of the 27 T cell receptor beta chains below was sequenced from the same sample in a study of T cells after yellow fever vaccination. TCRdb reprocessed the 5' RACE reads with MiXCR, giving one entry per CDR3 protein. The sample lists fewer than 350,000 distinct CDR3 sequences; 8.7% were seen once. The input for sequencing was PBMCs, taken on the day of the first yellow fever vaccination. Receptor source: a man younger than 35 who received the YFV17D yellow fever vaccine.

The chain links TRBV20-1 to TRBJ2-1; D is possibly TRBD1 (6 bases). The germline V gene has CDR1 DFQATT and CDR2 SNEGSKA (reference sequence). V was shortened by 3 bases and J by 3 bases, with 15 bases between the two germline ends. The CDR3 loop spans 15 amino acids. In nucleotides, the CDR3 is TGCAGTGCTAGGTCCAGGGGACGACGCTACAATGAGCAGTTCTTC. It yields the protein CSARSRGRRYNEQFF.

The genes are TRBV7-2 and TRBJ1-1; D gene ambiguous. V lost 2 bases and J lost 3, with 13 bases in between. The germline V gene encodes CDR1 SGHTA and CDR2 FQGNSA. CDR3 length: 15 amino acids. CDR3 amino acids: CASSLIGVEDTEAFF. CDR3 bases: TGTGCCAGCAGCTTAATCGGGGTGGAGGACACTGAAGCTTTCTTT.

This chain connects TRBV6-1 to TRBJ1-1, with D perhaps TRBD1 (5 bases). The germline CDR1 and CDR2 sequences are MNHNS and SASEGT. The CDR3 length is 13 residues. V lost 9 bases and J lost 5, with 16 bases in between. In DNA form, the CDR3 reads TGTGCCAGGACCTTGGTTGGGGGGACTGAAGCTTTCTTT. Its protein is CARTLVGGTEAFF.

This clonotype was seen a handful of times. The CDR3 is CASSLRLLGDQPQHF. As DNA, the CDR3 is TGTGCCAGCAGCTTAAGACTGCTGGGGGATCAGCCCCAGCATTTT. J is TRBJ1-5 and V is TRBV7-8; tentative D call: TRBD1 (5 bases). The CDR3 totals 15 residues. With 2 bases removed from V and 5 bases from J, the gap between germline ends came to 13 bases. Germline V CDR1 and CDR2: SGHVS, FQNEAQ.

This clonotype has at least ten counts. This chain uses TRBV5-1 with TRBJ1-1, with 7 bases that match TRBD1. The length of the CDR3 is 15 residues. V lost 4 bases and J lost 4; bases outside the gene matches: 10. Germline V CDR1 and CDR2: SGHRS, YFSETQ. CDR3 DNA: TGCGCCAGCAGCATGCGACAGGGTTCGAGCACTGAAGCTTTCTTT. Amino acids: CASSMRQGSSTEAFF.

There are many counts of this clonotype. The CDR3 spells CAATSGGASSYNEQFF. In DNA form, the CDR3 reads TGTGCCGCGACTAGCGGGGGCGCGAGCTCCTACAATGAGCAGTTCTTC. The rearrangement links TRBV10-3 to TRBJ2-1, with TRBD2 matching 12 bases. This CDR3 has 16 residues. V lost 11 bases to trimming and J lost 0 bases; unmatched junction nucleotides: 8. Germline V gene data show CDR1 as ENHRY and CDR2 as SYGVKD.

This clonotype was seen a handful of times. The rearrangement links TRBV7-9 to TRBJ2-2; D possibly corresponds to TRBD1 (6 bases). Between the trimmed V and J ends, which lost 5 bases and 0 bases, there was a span of 10 bases. CDR3 length: 15 residues. Germline V gives CDR1 SEHNR, CDR2 FQNEAQ (reference sequence). The CDR3 is CASSLDSSNTGELFF. CDR3 nucleotide sequence: TGTGCCAGCAGCCTGGACAGTTCGAACACCGGGGAGCTGTTTTTT.

The chain couples TRBV5-1 to TRBJ2-3; 16 nucleotides align to TRBD2. V trimming: 5 bases; J trimming: 4 bases; junction bases outside the gene matches: 4. The CDR3 contains 16 residues. The V gene's germline CDR1 is SGHRS and CDR2 YFSETQ. Here the CDR3 reads CASRAGTSGGADTQYF. In DNA, the CDR3 is TGCGCCAGCAGAGCCGGGACTAGCGGGGGGGCAGATACGCAGTATTTT.

This chain links TRBV5-5 with TRBJ2-2, with TRBD1 matching 10 bases. CDR1 and CDR2 from the germline V gene are SGHKS and YYEKEE (reference sequence). This CDR3 comprises 17 residues. Trimming took 4 bases from V and 5 from J; bases not matched to a gene: 11. The CDR3 DNA reads TGTGCCAGCAGCCTTTTCTCCGGGACAGGGGTGACCGGGGAGCTGTTTTTT. It codes for CASSLFSGTGVTGELFF.

This clonotype was seen a few times. The chain employs TRBV20-1 and TRBJ2-7; 8 bases fit TRBD1. V shed 0 bases and J 7 bases; nucleotides not matched to a gene: 11. The CDR3 runs 15 residues. Germline lookup yields CDR1 DFQATT and CDR2 SNEGSKA (reference sequence). In DNA form, the CDR3 reads TGCAGTGCTAGAGATTTAGGGCAGGGGGCTCGAGAGCAGTACTTC. Its protein is CSARDLGQGAREQYF.

Here the CDR3 DNA reads TGTGCCAGCAGTGAGACTAGCGGGGGGTACGATGAGCAGTTCTTC. Translated: CASSETSGGYDEQFF. V gene TRBV6-4 combines with J gene TRBJ2-1; TRBD2 matches at 13 bases. The CDR3 has 15 amino acids. The V and J ends lost 3 bases and 8 bases, in that order; junction bases with no gene match: 4. Germline CDR1 is MRHNA and CDR2 is SNTAGT.

This chain connects TRBV4-2 to TRBJ2-7, with D maybe TRBD2 (5 bases). The V gene lost 10 bases and the J gene lost 3 bases, with 16 bases spanning the gap. The germline V gene encodes CDR1 LGHNA and CDR2 YNFKEQ. The CDR3 covers 13 residues. CDR3 sequence (DNA): TGTGCCATCGGCTTCGGGATTATCTACGAGCAGTACTTC. This codes for CAIGFGIIYEQYF.

The V gene is TRBV6-2 or TRBV6-3, the J gene TRBJ2-1; 7 positions match TRBD2. Germline CDR1 reads MNHEY; CDR2 reads SVGEGT. This CDR3 has 15 amino acids. Trimming at V came to 6 bases and at J to 4 bases, leaving 9 bases not matched to a gene. CDR3 residues: CASSPARGVYNEQFF. The DNA of the CDR3 is TGTGCCAGCAGCCCCGCTCGGGGGGTGTACAATGAGCAGTTCTTC.

This clonotype has more than one count but fewer than ten. This chain links TRBV5-1 with TRBJ2-3; 11 nucleotides agree with TRBD1. The CDR3 has 20 residues. CDR1 is SGHRS, CDR2 YFSETQ, per germline. V lost 4 bases, J lost 2 bases, and 18 bases stayed unmatched. The CDR3, as DNA: TGCGCCAGCAGCCACGGGACAGGGGGAGAATACACCATGTTCACAGATACGCAGTATTTT. This gives the protein CASSHGTGGEYTMFTDTQYF. The full variable domain, with the rest looked up from reference TRBV5-1 and TRBJ2-3, is KAGVTQTPRYLIKTRGQQVTLSCSPISGHRSVSWYQQTPGQGLQFLFEYFSETQRNKGNFPGRFSGRQFSNSRSEMNVSTLELGDSALYLCASSHGTGGEYTMFTDTQYFGPGTRLTVL.

This clonotype was seen ten or more times. This chain links TRBV20-1 with TRBJ1-2; 12 bases line up with TRBD1. Germline V lookup: CDR1 DFQATT, CDR2 SNEGSKA (reference sequence). This CDR3 has 14 amino acids. V lost 5 bases to trimming and J lost 2 bases; unmatched junction nucleotides: 3. In nucleotides, the CDR3 is TGCAGTGCTGGGGGACAGGGGGCAAACTATGGCTACACCTTC. Protein: CSAGGQGANYGYTF.

DNA of the CDR3: TGTGCCATCAGTGAGTCGGGACAGATCTACGAGCAGTACGTC. Amino acid sequence: CAISESGQIYEQYV. V usage is TRBV10-3 and J usage is TRBJ2-7; 7 nucleotides line up with TRBD1. Germline trimming cut 0 bases from V and 3 bases from J; bases unmatched to any gene: 2. CDR1 ENHRY and CDR2 SYGVKD come from the germline V gene. The CDR3 length is 14 residues.

In the case of this clonotype: This may be a read error: a much more frequent sequence differs by one nucleotide. The chain uses TRBV6-2 or TRBV6-3 and TRBJ2-1, with 9 bases matching TRBD1. The germline gives CDR1 MNHEY, CDR2 SVGEGT. CDR3 length: 15 residues. Trimming cost V 6 bases and J 9 bases; bases outside gene matches: 12. CDR3 in amino acids: CASSRPRDRVCEQFF. For the CDR3, the DNA is TGTGCCAGCAGCCGTCCCCGGGACAGGGTGTGTGAGCAGTTCTTC.

This clonotype was counted a few times. This chain links TRBV20-1 with TRBJ2-1; TRBD2 matches 10 bases. The CDR3 is 15 residues long. Trimming took 0 bases from V and 8 from J; bases not matched to a gene: 7. Germline CDR1 DFQATT, CDR2 SNEGSKA (reference sequence). The CDR3 region has the DNA TGCAGTGCTAGAGATGAGCGGGGGGGCTGGGATGAGCAGTTCTTC. Translated: CSARDERGGWDEQFF.

The chain couples TRBV18 to TRBJ2-5; tentatively, D is TRBD2 (6 bases). Germline CDR1 reads KGHSH; CDR2 reads LQKENI. This CDR3 contains 14 residues. V was cut by 2 bases and J by 5 bases, with 12 bases left in between. CDR3 DNA sequence: TGTGCCAGCTCACCAGTTTGGGAGGCGGAGACCCAGTACTTC. It yields the protein CASSPVWEAETQYF.

A few counts support this clonotype. The chain employs TRBV19 and TRBJ1-5; a possible D gene is TRBD1 (5 bases). There are 19 residues in the CDR3. Germline V gene data show CDR1 as LNHDA and CDR2 as SQIVND (reference sequence). The germline V and J ends were trimmed by 2 bases and 7 bases, with 27 bases remaining between them. This CDR3 is CASSIYGDGSYENWQPQHF. Here the CDR3 DNA reads TGTGCCAGTAGTATATACGGGGACGGATCATATGAGAATTGGCAGCCCCAGCATTTT.

The chain carries TRBV5-1 and TRBJ1-1; D not resolved. CDR3 size: 18 residues. The V and J ends lost 0 bases and 1 base respectively, with 19 bases between them. CDR1 and CDR2 from the germline V gene are SGHRS and YFSETQ. CDR3 bases: TGCGCCAGCAGCTTGGCCGGTCAGGACCACTTACCGAACACTGAAGCTTTCTTT. Its protein is CASSLAGQDHLPNTEAFF.

This clonotype was observed a handful of times. The gene calls are TRBV25-1 and TRBJ2-5; D perhaps matches TRBD2 (6 bases). Germline-derived CDR1 and CDR2 are MGHDK and SYGVNS. The V gene lost 7 bases and the J gene lost 5 bases, with 17 bases spanning the gap. The CDR3 is made up of 14 amino acids. The DNA for the CDR3 is TGTGCCAGCACCGAAGGTCGGGGAGGCGAGACCCAGTACTTC. It is translated as CASTEGRGGETQYF.

This clonotype was recorded many times. The V call is TRBV12-3 or TRBV12-4, the J call TRBJ2-2; 8 bases agree with TRBD1. This CDR3 comprises 16 residues. With 5 bases clipped from V and 1 base from J, the junction kept 6 bases outside the gene matches. The CDR3 loop is CASSPWGQVNTGELFF. CDR3 nucleotides: TGTGCCAGCAGTCCATGGGGACAGGTGAACACCGGGGAGCTGTTTTTT.

This clonotype was seen only a few times. In nucleotides, the CDR3 is TGTGCCACCCTCCCAGCGGGGGGCTACGAGCAGTACTTC. Translation: CATLPAGGYEQYF. The V call is TRBV10-3, the J call TRBJ2-7, with TRBD2 identical over 9 bases. V lost 10 bases and J lost 3; bases outside the gene matches: 7. The germline V gene has CDR1 ENHRY and CDR2 SYGVKD. This CDR3 comprises 13 residues.

The genes are TRBV7-8 and TRBJ2-2, with 9 nucleotides matching TRBD2. V trimming: 0 bases; J trimming: 2 bases; junction bases outside the gene matches: 4. CDR3 length: 17 amino acids. Germline loops: CDR1 SGHVS, CDR2 FQNEAQ. The CDR3 loop is CASSLASTSGNTGELFF. Here the CDR3 DNA reads TGTGCCAGCAGCTTAGCCTCGACTAGCGGAAACACCGGGGAGCTGTTTTTT.

The genes are TRBV6-2 or TRBV6-3 and TRBJ1-5; D possibly corresponds to TRBD1 (5 bases). Trimming stripped 5 bases from V and 4 bases from J, with 9 bases between. The germline V gene encodes CDR1 MNHEY and CDR2 SVGEGT. The CDR3 totals 13 residues. CDR3 sequence reads: CASSTGENQPQHF. The CDR3 region has the DNA TGTGCCAGCAGTACGGGGGAGAATCAGCCCCAGCATTTT.

This clonotype was counted a few times. This rearrangement joins TRBV20-1 to TRBJ1-2; 9 bases are a match to TRBD1. Germline assignment: CDR1 DFQATT and CDR2 SNEGSKA (reference sequence). The CDR3 covers 11 residues. The DNA of the CDR3 is TGCAGCACAGGGGGCGCAGAGGGCTACACCTTC. Its translation: CSTGGAEGYTF.